The 29 T cell receptor beta chains below were found in one sample sequenced in a study of blood T cell repertoires in COVID-19. The assay was immunoSEQ multiplex PCR, and TCRdb's table has in-frame clones only and misses some. Of fewer than 250,000 clones listed, 80% to 90% are singletons. The sequencing input was PBMCs or T cells enriched from blood (not recorded which). Every receptor here comes from a woman aged 50 to 60 with acute COVID-19.

The chain couples TRBV4-1 to TRBJ2-7, with TRBD2 matching over 10 bases. The length of the CDR3 is 18 residues. The J segment lost 0 bases and the V segment lost 4 bases, leaving 12 bases of the junction unmatched. The germline V gene has CDR1 MGHRA and CDR2 YSYEKL. The CDR3 loop is CASSPLGLAGAPSYEQYF. The DNA of the CDR3 is TGCGCCAGCAGCCCCCTAGGGCTAGCGGGAGCCCCCTCCTACGAGCAGTACTTC.

The chain couples TRBV11-2 to TRBJ2-1; TRBD2 agrees at 7 bases. V lost 3 bases and J lost 4; bases outside the gene matches: 3. This CDR3 contains 14 residues. Germline CDR1 reads SGHAT; CDR2 reads FQNNGV. CDR3 residues: CASSFSGGYNEQFF. The CDR3 bases are TGTGCCAGCAGCTTTTCGGGGGGATACAATGAGCAGTTCTTC.

The chain has TRBV6-4 and TRBJ1-2; 7 positions agree with TRBD1. The CDR3 contains 13 residues. Germline CDR1 is MRHNA and CDR2 is SNTAGT. J gave up 0 bases and V 5 bases, and 0 bases lay outside the gene matches. The CDR3 loop reads CASSTGANYGYTF. As DNA, the CDR3 is TGTGCCAGCAGTACAGGGGCTAACTATGGCTACACCTTC.

V is TRBV6-4 and J is TRBJ2-1; TRBD2 aligns across 15 bases. Losses at the gene ends were 0 bases for V and 1 base for J; bases not matched to a gene: 1. Germline V lookup: CDR1 MRHNA, CDR2 SNTAGT. The CDR3 is 18 residues long. This chain's CDR3 is CASSDSGLAGGSYNEQFF. Here the CDR3 DNA reads TGTGCCAGCAGTGACTCTGGACTAGCGGGAGGGTCCTACAATGAGCAGTTCTTC.

The genes are TRBV6-5 and TRBJ1-2; TRBD1 might be the D (5 bases). CDR1 is MNHEY, CDR2 SVGAGI, per germline. The CDR3 contains 13 residues. Deletions cut 7 bases from V and 4 bases from J, with 13 bases between. CDR3: CASTLTEIYGYTF. In DNA, the CDR3 is TGTGCCAGCACCTTGACAGAGATCTATGGCTACACCTTC.

This chain uses TRBV24-1 with TRBJ2-1; 7 bases map to TRBD2. V lost 6 bases, J lost 8 bases, and 24 bases stayed unmatched. The CDR3 length is 19 residues. CDR1 KGHDR and CDR2 SFDVKD come from the germline V gene. CDR3 in DNA: TGTGCCACCAGTACGAATTTAAGGAGACCGGGAGGACCTCTCGATGAGCAGTTCTTC. Amino acids: CATSTNLRRPGGPLDEQFF.

V and J are TRBV29-1 and TRBJ2-2, with 12 nucleotides matching TRBD2. V gave up 4 bases and J gave up 0 bases; unmatched junction bases: 12. The CDR3 contains 19 residues. The V gene's germline CDR1 is SQVTM and CDR2 ANQGSEA. Written as DNA, the CDR3 is TGCAGCGTTGCCGACGGACTAGCGGGATTTTTCGCGAACACCGGGGAGCTGTTTTTT. Protein product: CSVADGLAGFFANTGELFF.

This clone has a single count. The rearrangement uses TRBV27 and TRBJ1-2; D is unclear. V was cut by 5 bases and J by 3 bases, with 10 bases left in between. Germline loops: CDR1 MNHEY, CDR2 SMNVEV (reference sequence). The CDR3 extends over 13 amino acids. CDR3 sequence reads: CASSPDIDYGYTF. The CDR3 coding sequence is TGTGCCAGCAGTCCCGACATCGACTATGGCTACACCTTC.

The rearrangement links TRBV5-1 to TRBJ2-1, with 8 bases aligning to TRBD2. The CDR3 runs to 14 residues. Germline V gene data show CDR1 as SGHRS and CDR2 as YFSETQ. V shed 4 bases, J shed 6 bases, and the junction held 6 bases outside the gene matches. CDR3 protein: CASSGGLGPNEQFF. The DNA for the CDR3 is TGCGCCAGCAGCGGGGGACTAGGACCCAATGAGCAGTTCTTC. Using reference TRBV5-1 and TRBJ2-1 for the parts outside the CDR3, the full variable domain is KAGVTQTPRYLIKTRGQQVTLSCSPISGHRSVSWYQQTPGQGLQFLFEYFSETQRNKGNFPGRFSGRQFSNSRSEMNVSTLELGDSALYLCASSGGLGPNEQFFGPGTRLTVL.

This sequence joins TRBV5-1 and TRBJ2-1, with 10 bases that match TRBD2. V gave up 2 bases and J gave up 0 bases; unmatched junction bases: 8. This CDR3 is built from 18 residues. In germline, CDR1 is SGHRS, CDR2 YFSETQ. The CDR3 sequence is CASSFAGTSESSYNEQFF. In DNA, the CDR3 is TGCGCCAGCAGCTTTGCAGGGACTAGCGAGAGCTCCTACAATGAGCAGTTCTTC. Combining the CDR3 with reference TRBV5-1 and TRBJ2-1 gives the whole variable domain KAGVTQTPRYLIKTRGQQVTLSCSPISGHRSVSWYQQTPGQGLQFLFEYFSETQRNKGNFPGRFSGRQFSNSRSEMNVSTLELGDSALYLCASSFAGTSESSYNEQFFGPGTRLTVL.

DNA for the CDR3: TGTGCCAGCAGCTTGGACGCGGCAACCCAAAACACTGAAGCTTTCTTT. Translating gives CASSLDAATQNTEAFF. This sequence joins TRBV5-5 and TRBJ1-1; D call uncertain. Trimming stripped 0 bases from V and 2 bases from J, with 14 bases between. Germline assignment: CDR1 SGHKS and CDR2 YYEKEE (reference sequence). CDR3 length: 16 residues.

This clone was counted once. This sequence joins TRBV6-5 and TRBJ2-3; a possible D gene is TRBD2 (7 bases). This CDR3 is built from 15 residues. V lost 7 bases to trimming and J lost 0 bases, with 14 bases between them. Germline lookup yields CDR1 MNHEY and CDR2 SVGAGI. The CDR3 reads CASTRGGASTDTQYF. Written as DNA, the CDR3 is TGTGCCAGCACTCGAGGGGGGGCTAGCACAGATACGCAGTATTTT.

The chain couples TRBV19 to TRBJ1-2; 8 nucleotides line up with TRBD1. V shed 6 bases, J shed 7 bases, and the junction held 7 bases outside the gene matches. The CDR3 extends over 13 amino acids. Germline CDR1 and CDR2: LNHDA and SQIVND (reference sequence). CDR3 amino acids: CASSLDRVGGYTF. As DNA, the CDR3 is TGTGCCAGTAGCCTGGACAGGGTTGGTGGCTACACCTTC.

This clone was detected only once. The chain combines TRBV9 with TRBJ2-3, with 8 bases aligning to TRBD2. Per the germline V gene, CDR1 is SGDLS and CDR2 is YYNGEE. The CDR3 runs 18 residues. V shed 0 bases and J 2 bases; nucleotides not matched to a gene: 11. CDR3 in amino acids: CASSVAGGRRLLTDTQYF. CDR3 DNA sequence: TGTGCCAGCAGCGTAGCGGGGGGGCGGAGGTTGCTCACAGATACGCAGTATTTT.

The chain couples TRBV18 to TRBJ1-1; 7 bases align to TRBD1. The length of the CDR3 is 16 residues. Germline trimming cut 0 bases from V and 1 base from J; bases unmatched to any gene: 5. Germline V lookup: CDR1 KGHSH, CDR2 LQKENI. CDR3 amino acids: CASSPPFRTGNTEAFF. The DNA of the CDR3 is TGTGCCAGCTCACCACCGTTTAGGACAGGGAACACTGAAGCTTTCTTT.

V and J are TRBV7-6 and TRBJ2-1, with D possibly TRBD2 on 6 matching bases. The CDR3 covers 17 residues. The germline V gene encodes CDR1 SGHVS and CDR2 FNYEAQ. The ends were cut back, 1 base at V and 4 bases at J, with 17 bases in the middle. CDR3 loop: CASSLGLLAMGYNEQFF. Here the CDR3 DNA reads TGTGCCAGCAGCTTAGGCCTCCTAGCGATGGGGTACAATGAGCAGTTCTTC.

The table lists this clone with a few counts. The V and J genes are TRBV6-2 or TRBV6-3 and TRBJ2-3, with 8 nucleotides matching TRBD2. There are 16 residues in the CDR3. The germline gives CDR1 MNHEY, CDR2 SVGEGT. J was trimmed by 2 bases and V by 0 bases; bases with no gene match: 4. The CDR3 DNA is TGTGCCAGCAGTTACTCTGGGACTAGAAACACAGATACGCAGTATTTT. Protein sequence: CASSYSGTRNTDTQYF.

V is TRBV5-6 and J is TRBJ2-2, with TRBD1 matching 8 bases. This CDR3 is 16 amino acids long. Germline lookup yields CDR1 SGHDT and CDR2 YYEEEE. Losses at the gene ends were 4 bases for V and 3 bases for J; bases not matched to a gene: 8. This CDR3 reads CASSREDRDDTGELFF. DNA of the CDR3: TGTGCCAGCAGCAGAGAGGACAGGGATGACACCGGGGAGCTGTTTTTT.

The rearrangement links TRBV4-1 to TRBJ2-1; 9 positions match TRBD2. V was clipped by 4 bases and J by 7 bases; unmatched bases: 11. This CDR3 spans 16 amino acids. Germline-derived CDR1 and CDR2 are MGHRA and YSYEKL. CDR3 nucleotide sequence: TGCGCCAGCAGCCCCCGGGGTAGCGGGAGTTCTAATGAGCAGTTCTTC. Its translation is CASSPRGSGSSNEQFF.

The chain joins TRBV9 to TRBJ1-1; D remains ambiguous. The V and J ends lost 3 bases and 5 bases respectively, with 11 bases between them. There are 13 residues in the CDR3. CDR1 and CDR2 from the germline V gene are SGDLS and YYNGEE. CDR3 nucleotides: TGTGCCAGCAGCGCGAGTCCAAAGACTGAAGCTTTCTTT. Protein: CASSASPKTEAFF.

The chain carries TRBV28 and TRBJ2-1, with D maybe TRBD2 (6 bases). CDR1 MDHEN and CDR2 SYDVKM come from the germline V gene. Trimming cost V 3 bases and J 4 bases, with 13 bases left between them. The CDR3 sequence is 15 residues long. As DNA, the CDR3 is TGTGCCAGCAGTTTTGCGGGGTCGGGATACAATGAGCAGTTCTTC. Its translation is CASSFAGSGYNEQFF.

The chain is built from TRBV27 and TRBJ2-1, with D unresolved. CDR3 length: 11 amino acids. With 5 bases removed from V and 7 bases from J, the gap between germline ends came to 6 bases. Germline values: CDR1 MNHEY, CDR2 SMNVEV (reference sequence). In nucleotides, the CDR3 is TGTGCCAGCAGTCGTCTGAATGAGCAGTTCTTC. Translated: CASSRLNEQFF.

The CDR3 sequence is CASSLSGLAGGSYNEQFF. CDR3 DNA: TGTGCCAGCAGTTTATCTGGGCTAGCGGGAGGATCCTACAATGAGCAGTTCTTC. This chain connects TRBV27 to TRBJ2-1, with 11 nucleotides matching TRBD2. In germline, CDR1 is MNHEY, CDR2 SMNVEV (reference sequence). The CDR3 runs to 18 residues. The V and J ends lost 0 bases and 1 base, in that order; junction bases with no gene match: 5.

V is TRBV24-1 and J is TRBJ1-4; D unresolved. Germline-derived CDR1 and CDR2 are KGHDR and SFDVKD. The CDR3 has 12 amino acids. The V gene lost 5 bases and the J gene lost 11 bases, with 11 bases spanning the gap. For the CDR3, the DNA is TGTGCCACCAGTGGTCCGGGAGAGAAACTGTTTTTT. Its protein product is CATSGPGEKLFF.

This clone was observed once. The chain joins TRBV29-1 to TRBJ2-1; 7 nucleotides line up with TRBD2. CDR3 size: 14 residues. Germline V gene lookup returns CDR1 SQVTM and CDR2 ANQGSEA. The J segment lost 8 bases and the V segment lost 2 bases, leaving 9 bases of the junction unmatched. The DNA for the CDR3 is TGCAGCGTTGAAAGACTAGCCCCTGGGTATGAGCAGTTCTTC. Its protein is CSVERLAPGYEQFF.

The V gene is TRBV27, the J gene TRBJ2-7; 14 positions agree with TRBD2. This CDR3 region has 16 residues. J gave up 5 bases and V 4 bases, and 7 bases lay outside the gene matches. In germline, CDR1 is MNHEY, CDR2 SMNVEV (reference sequence). CDR3 residues: CASSSLGLAGVHEQYF. CDR3 in DNA: TGTGCCAGCAGTTCCCTGGGACTAGCGGGAGTCCACGAGCAGTACTTC.

The chain has TRBV7-8 and TRBJ2-2; 9 positions agree with TRBD2. Germline CDR1 is SGHVS and CDR2 is FQNEAQ. Trimming removed 1 base from V and 0 bases from J; junction bases left unmatched: 3. The CDR3 runs to 17 residues. The CDR3 protein is CASSLVAGAANTGELFF. CDR3 coding DNA: TGTGCCAGCAGCTTAGTAGCGGGGGCCGCGAACACCGGGGAGCTGTTTTTT.

This chain connects TRBV28 to TRBJ1-5, with 10 bases aligning to TRBD1. V gave up 6 bases and J gave up 7 bases; unmatched junction bases: 6. There are 14 residues in the CDR3. Germline V gene data show CDR1 as MDHEN and CDR2 as SYDVKM. CDR3 nucleotide sequence: TGTGCCAGCAGGCGGCGACAGGGGGCACAGCCCCAGCATTTT. Its translation: CASRRRQGAQPQHF.

V usage is TRBV12-3 or TRBV12-4 and J usage is TRBJ2-7; the match to TRBD2 covers 8 bases. The CDR3 is made up of 13 amino acids. The V gene end was trimmed by 2 bases and the J gene end by 5 bases; junction bases not matched to a gene: 2. The CDR3 sequence is CASSLSGRHEQYF. CDR3 in DNA: TGTGCCAGCAGTTTAAGCGGGAGACACGAGCAGTACTTC.